The 28 T cell receptor beta chains below come from one sample, sequenced in a study of T cell responses to AZD1222 COVID-19 vaccine. Repertoires were generated with immunoSEQ multiplex PCR, while TCRdb's copy carries only in-frame clones and drops some. The sample holds approximately 190,000 clones, over 85% seen once. The material sequenced was peripheral blood, taken 28 days after the second dose of the MenACWY control vaccine. The receptors stem from an adult who received the MenACWY meningococcal vaccine as a control.

The V and J genes are TRBV6-5 and TRBJ2-1; possible D gene TRBD1, 6 bases. Germline loops: CDR1 MNHEY, CDR2 SVGAGI. Trimming pared 7 bases from V and 1 base from J, leaving 11 bases between. The length of the CDR3 is 14 residues. CDR3 in amino acids: CASIEGGSYNEQFF. CDR3 nucleotides: TGTGCCAGCATCGAAGGGGGATCCTACAATGAGCAGTTCTTC.

The chain uses TRBV7-9 and TRBJ1-4, with D possibly matching TRBD1 (5 bases). The germline V gene has CDR1 SEHNR and CDR2 FQNEAQ (reference sequence). V lost 7 bases and J lost 0, with 9 bases in between. The CDR3 sequence is 14 residues long. Here the CDR3 DNA reads TGTGCCAGCAACAGGCTTGCAACTAATGAAAAACTGTTTTTT. Translation: CASNRLATNEKLFF.

This chain connects TRBV21-1 to TRBJ1-1; the table's D call TRBD1 went unverified against the DNA. TRBV21-1 is described as a pseudogene. The CDR3 has 15 amino acids. CDR3: CASTMFCGQGAEAFF. The CDR3 nucleotides are TGTGCCAGCACCATGTTCTGCGGACAGGGGGCGGAAGCTTTCTTT.

The CDR3 nucleotides read TGTGCCAGCAGCCACGATACGGGGACAGGGGGGTATGACTATGGCTACACCTTC. It is translated as CASSHDTGTGGYDYGYTF. The chain links TRBV14 to TRBJ1-2; 11 bases match TRBD1. Trimming removed 3 bases from V and 3 bases from J; junction bases left unmatched: 12. Germline V gene sequence: CDR1 SGHDN, CDR2 FVKESK. The CDR3 consists of 18 residues.

The chain carries TRBV28 and TRBJ1-3, with D unclear. V lost 2 bases and J lost 0, with 11 bases in between. Germline loops: CDR1 MDHEN, CDR2 SYDVKM. This CDR3 region has 16 residues. The CDR3 here is CASSLGRTGSGNTIYF. In DNA, the CDR3 is TGTGCCAGCAGTTTAGGTAGGACGGGCTCTGGAAACACCATATATTTT.

This clone was found once. The chain is built from TRBV2 and TRBJ1-2, with D possibly TRBD1 on 5 matching bases. The CDR3 loop spans 12 amino acids. Deletions cut 4 bases from V and 5 bases from J, with 8 bases between. CDR1 is SNHLY and CDR2 is FYNNEI in the germline V gene. CDR3 bases: TGTGCCAGCAGTGCAGGGCAGTATGGCTACACCTTC. This gives the protein CASSAGQYGYTF.

Note on this clone: Other DNA sequences of this sample code for an identical CDR3. The V and J genes are TRBV12-3 or TRBV12-4 and TRBJ2-7, with 9 bases matching TRBD2. Unmatched junction bases numbered 5, after V lost 5 bases and J lost 6 bases. There are 13 residues in the CDR3. This CDR3 reads CASSAGLAREQYF. Written as DNA, the CDR3 is TGTGCCAGCAGTGCGGGACTAGCACGCGAGCAGTACTTC.

This clone was seen only once. Other DNA sequences of this sample code for an identical CDR3. The chain joins TRBV11-1 to TRBJ1-5; 9 nucleotides line up with TRBD1. The CDR3 has 15 residues. CDR1 and CDR2 from the germline V gene are SGHAT and FQDESV (reference sequence). V lost 5 bases to trimming and J lost 1 base; unmatched junction nucleotides: 3. Written as DNA, the CDR3 is TGTGCCAGCAGCCTCGGGACAGGGAGCAATCAGCCCCAGCATTTT. Amino acid sequence: CASSLGTGSNQPQHF.

V and J are TRBV30 and TRBJ1-1, with a possible D match to TRBD1 (6 bases). The length of the CDR3 is 11 residues. Germline assignment: CDR1 GTSNPN and CDR2 SVGIG (reference sequence). The CDR3 loop is CVLRGAAEAFF. DNA of the CDR3: TGTGTCCTTCGGGGGGCGGCTGAAGCTTTCTTT.

This CDR3 is CASKTGQNSNQPQHF. The CDR3, as DNA: TGTGCCAGTAAAACGGGACAGAATAGCAATCAGCCCCAGCATTTT. The chain has TRBV19 and TRBJ1-5; 7 bases match TRBD1. This CDR3 has 15 residues. After removal of 7 bases from V and 0 bases from J, the junction contained 6 bases not matched to a gene. Germline values: CDR1 LNHDA, CDR2 SQIVND (reference sequence). The variable domain in full, with the rest retrieved from reference TRBV19 and TRBJ1-5, is DGGITQSPKYLFRKEGQNVTLSCEQNLNHDAMYWYRQDPGQGLRLIYYSQIVNDFQKGDIAEGYSVSREKKESFPLTVTSAQKNPTAFYLCASKTGQNSNQPQHFGDGTRLSIL.

With respect to this clone: The same CDR3 also results from other DNA sequences found in this sample. The chain couples TRBV27 to TRBJ2-7; 7 bases map to TRBD1. With 9 bases clipped from V and 3 bases from J, the junction kept 5 bases outside the gene matches. Germline-derived CDR1 and CDR2 are MNHEY and SMNVEV (reference sequence). The CDR3 loop spans 12 amino acids. As DNA, the CDR3 is TGTGCCAGTCGACAGGGAAGCTACGAGCAGTACTTC. Its translation is CASRQGSYEQYF.

This chain joins TRBV6-1 and TRBJ1-2, with D possibly TRBD1 on 6 matching bases. CDR3 size: 15 residues. Germline CDR1 reads MNHNS; CDR2 reads SASEGT. V shed 1 base and J shed 4 bases, with 13 bases lying between them. The CDR3 sequence is CASSEVAQGVYGYTF. As DNA, the CDR3 is TGTGCCAGCAGTGAAGTAGCACAGGGCGTCTATGGCTACACCTTC.

This clone occurred once. The chain links TRBV6-5 to TRBJ2-1, with 7 bases that match TRBD2. The junction had 14 bases not matched to a gene; V was cut back by 10 bases and J by 5 bases. CDR3 size: 15 residues. Germline CDR1 is MNHEY and CDR2 is SVGAGI. The CDR3 spells CATTFRGGSNNEQFF. The CDR3 DNA reads TGTGCCACCACATTTAGGGGCGGGAGTAACAATGAGCAGTTCTTC.

The gene calls are TRBV6-2 or TRBV6-3 and TRBJ2-1; 12 bases match TRBD2. With V trimmed by 4 bases and J by 8 bases, 9 bases remained unmatched. Germline CDR1 reads MNHEY; CDR2 reads SVGEGT. This CDR3 spans 16 amino acids. The CDR3: CASSLTGLAGTHEQFF. DNA for the CDR3: TGTGCCAGCAGTTTAACTGGACTAGCGGGAACACATGAGCAGTTCTTC.

The genes are TRBV18 and TRBJ2-1, with TRBD2 as a possible D gene (6 bases). The CDR3 contains 18 residues. The germline gives CDR1 KGHSH, CDR2 LQKENI. Deletions cut 2 bases from V and 5 bases from J, with 22 bases between. CDR3 loop: CASSPNRRGSGGDNEQFF. CDR3 in DNA: TGTGCCAGCTCACCAAACCGACGAGGGAGCGGAGGGGACAATGAGCAGTTCTTC.

This chain connects TRBV7-2 to TRBJ2-3; D is uncertain. The germline gives CDR1 SGHTA, CDR2 FQGNSA. This CDR3 is 14 amino acids long. V was cut by 1 base and J by 2 bases, with 7 bases left in between. The CDR3 reads CASSLDTATDTQYF. The CDR3, as DNA: TGTGCCAGCAGCTTAGATACAGCCACAGATACGCAGTATTTT.

The CDR3 here is CASSLGGGSDTEAFF. DNA for the CDR3: TGTGCCAGCAGTTTAGGAGGGGGGAGTGACACTGAAGCTTTCTTT. The chain joins TRBV28 to TRBJ1-1; tentative D call: TRBD1 (6 bases). The CDR3 runs 15 residues. V lost 2 bases and J lost 3, with 13 bases in between. Germline assignment: CDR1 MDHEN and CDR2 SYDVKM.

The rearrangement uses TRBV28 and TRBJ1-1; no reliable D call. V gave up 8 bases and J gave up 2 bases, with 9 bases separating them. In germline, CDR1 is MDHEN, CDR2 SYDVKM. CDR3 length: 12 residues. The CDR3 is CASDDTNTEAFF. The DNA of the CDR3 is TGTGCCAGCGACGACACCAACACTGAAGCTTTCTTT.

The V gene is TRBV14, the J gene TRBJ1-1; TRBD1 matches at 8 bases. The CDR3 extends over 15 amino acids. Germline lookup yields CDR1 SGHDN and CDR2 FVKESK. V shed 4 bases and J 1 base; nucleotides not matched to a gene: 5. The DNA for the CDR3 is TGTGCCAGCAGCCGTCGCGGGACAGGGAACACTGAAGCTTTCTTT. The encoded protein is CASSRRGTGNTEAFF.

This clone occurred once. The chain uses TRBV19 and TRBJ2-3; D assignment may be TRBD1 or TRBD2 (5 bases each). V was cut by 5 bases and J by 5 bases, with 8 bases left in between. Germline V gene lookup returns CDR1 LNHDA and CDR2 SQIVND (reference sequence). The CDR3 is 12 residues long. The CDR3 here is CASSEGIDTQYF. CDR3 in DNA: TGTGCCAGTAGTGAGGGGATAGATACGCAGTATTTT.

V usage is TRBV6-2 or TRBV6-3 and J usage is TRBJ1-2, with no clear D. There are 15 residues in the CDR3. Germline V gene data show CDR1 as MNHEY and CDR2 as SVGEGT. Trimming cost V 0 bases and J 5 bases, with 13 bases left between them. As DNA, the CDR3 is TGTGCCAGCAGTTACTCGAAGCTGGGTTGGTATGGCTACACCTTC. The encoded protein is CASSYSKLGWYGYTF.

The CDR3 reads CASGTPPAEAFF. The CDR3 region has the DNA TGTGCCAGCGGGACTCCCCCGGCTGAAGCTTTCTTT. The gene calls are TRBV3-1 (or the pseudogene TRBV3-2) and TRBJ1-1; D is possibly TRBD1 (5 bases). The CDR3 has 12 residues. Germline V CDR1 and CDR2: LGHDT, YNNKEL (reference sequence). Trimming removed 8 bases from V and 6 bases from J, with 13 bases in between.

This sequence joins TRBV7-6 and TRBJ1-4; 8 nucleotides align to TRBD1. After removal of 6 bases from V and 3 bases from J, the junction contained 9 bases not matched to a gene. Germline CDR1 reads SGHVS; CDR2 reads FNYEAQ. This CDR3 is 16 amino acids long. CDR3 protein: CASRTGQGTPNEKLFF. DNA of the CDR3: TGTGCCAGCAGAACCGGACAGGGAACTCCTAATGAAAAACTGTTTTTT.

The table lists this clone with a count of one. The V and J genes are TRBV18 and TRBJ2-1; D not certain. V was shortened by 1 base and J by 12 bases, with 10 bases between the two germline ends. Germline-derived CDR1 and CDR2 are KGHSH and LQKENI. The CDR3 covers 12 residues. The CDR3 nucleotides read TGTGCCAGCTCACCACTGATTTTCGGGCAGTTCTTC. Amino acids: CASSPLIFGQFF.

The J gene is TRBJ1-4, the V gene TRBV7-2; D uncertain. V shed 1 base and J shed 5 bases, with 11 bases lying between them. This CDR3 is built from 15 residues. CDR1 and CDR2 from the germline V gene are SGHTA and FQGNSA. The CDR3 spells CASSLVSSGNEKLFF. The CDR3 DNA follows: TGTGCCAGCAGCTTAGTGTCATCCGGAAATGAAAAACTGTTTTTT.

The chain carries TRBV5-1 and TRBJ2-1; 13 positions agree with TRBD2. J gave up 4 bases and V 1 base, and 2 bases lay outside the gene matches. The CDR3 sequence is 16 residues long. Germline CDR1 reads SGHRS; CDR2 reads YFSETQ. The CDR3 nucleotides read TGCGCCAGCAGCTTGACTAGCGGGAGGGGGTACAATGAGCAGTTCTTC. As protein: CASSLTSGRGYNEQFF.

This rearrangement joins TRBV7-9 to TRBJ1-1, with D tentatively TRBD1 (6 bases). Trimming cost V 6 bases and J 2 bases, with 16 bases left between them. Germline CDR1 SEHNR, CDR2 FQNEAQ (reference sequence). The CDR3 covers 15 residues. CDR3 nucleotides: TGTGCCAGCAGATCAATTTACAGGGATAACACTGAAGCTTTCTTT. Translated, it gives CASRSIYRDNTEAFF.

This rearrangement joins TRBV7-8 to TRBJ1-5, with 7 bases lining up with TRBD1. The CDR3 has 14 residues. The junction had 7 bases not matched to a gene; V was cut back by 5 bases and J by 6 bases. Germline CDR1 reads SGHVS; CDR2 reads FQNEAQ. The CDR3 nucleotides read TGTGCCAGCAGCGCCGACAGGGAGGCTCAGCCCCAGCATTTT. Encoded protein: CASSADREAQPQHF.